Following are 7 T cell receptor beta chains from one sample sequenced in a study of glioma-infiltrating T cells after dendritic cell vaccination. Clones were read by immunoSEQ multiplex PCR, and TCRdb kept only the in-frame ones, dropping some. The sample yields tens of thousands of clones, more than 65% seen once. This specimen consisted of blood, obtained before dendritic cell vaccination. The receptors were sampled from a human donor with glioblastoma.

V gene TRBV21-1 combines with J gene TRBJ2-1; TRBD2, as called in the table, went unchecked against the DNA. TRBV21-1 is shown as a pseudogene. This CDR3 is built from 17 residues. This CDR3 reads CASSKGERGVNYNEQFF. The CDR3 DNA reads TGTGCCAGCAGCAAAGGTGAGCGGGGAGTCAACTACAATGAGCAGTTCTTC.

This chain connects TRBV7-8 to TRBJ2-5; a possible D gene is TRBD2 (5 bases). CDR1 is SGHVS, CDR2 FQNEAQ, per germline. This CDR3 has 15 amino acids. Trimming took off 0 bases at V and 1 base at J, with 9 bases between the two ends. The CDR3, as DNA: TGTGCCAGCAGCTTAGCGAAAGGACTCCAAGAGACCCAGTACTTC. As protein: CASSLAKGLQETQYF. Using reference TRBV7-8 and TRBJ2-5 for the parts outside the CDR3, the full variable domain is GAGVSQSPRYKVAKRGQDVALRCDPISGHVSLFWYQQALGQGPEFLTYFQNEAQLDKSGLPSDRFFAERPEGSVSTLKIQRTQQEDSAVYLCASSLAKGLQETQYFGPGTRLLVL.

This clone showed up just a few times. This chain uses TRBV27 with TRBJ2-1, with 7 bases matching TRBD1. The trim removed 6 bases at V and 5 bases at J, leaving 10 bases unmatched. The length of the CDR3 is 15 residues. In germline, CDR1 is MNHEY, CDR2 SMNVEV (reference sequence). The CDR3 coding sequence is TGTGCCAGCAGATTAGGACAGGCTCCCAACAATGAGCAGTTCTTC. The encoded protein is CASRLGQAPNNEQFF.

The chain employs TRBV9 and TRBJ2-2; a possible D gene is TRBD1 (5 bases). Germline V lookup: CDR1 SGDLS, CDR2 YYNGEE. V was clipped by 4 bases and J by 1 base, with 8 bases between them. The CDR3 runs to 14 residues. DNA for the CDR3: TGTGCCAGCAGCACCGACAGGAACACCGGGGAGCTGTTTTTT. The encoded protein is CASSTDRNTGELFF.

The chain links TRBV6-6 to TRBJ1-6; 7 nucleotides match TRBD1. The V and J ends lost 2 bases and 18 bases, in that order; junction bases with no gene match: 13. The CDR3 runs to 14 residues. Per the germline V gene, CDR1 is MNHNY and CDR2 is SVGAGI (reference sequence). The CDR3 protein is CASSYPPVDRSYHF. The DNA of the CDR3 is TGTGCCAGCAGTTACCCACCCGTGGACAGGAGTTACCACTTT.

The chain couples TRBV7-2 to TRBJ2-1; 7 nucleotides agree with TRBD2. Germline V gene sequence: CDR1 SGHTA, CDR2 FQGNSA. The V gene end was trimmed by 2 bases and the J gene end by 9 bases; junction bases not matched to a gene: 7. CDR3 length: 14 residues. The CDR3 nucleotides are TGTGCCAGCAGCTTACCTAGCGGAAGAGGTGAGCAGTTCTTC. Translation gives CASSLPSGRGEQFF.

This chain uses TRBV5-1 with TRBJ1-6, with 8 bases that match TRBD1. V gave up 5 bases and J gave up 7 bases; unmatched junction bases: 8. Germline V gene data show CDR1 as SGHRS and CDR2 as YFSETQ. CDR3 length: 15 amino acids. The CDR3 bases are TGCGCCAGCAGTCAGGGGACAGGACCCAATTCACCCCTCCACTTT. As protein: CASSQGTGPNSPLHF. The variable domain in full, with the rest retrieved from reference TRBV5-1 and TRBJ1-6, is KAGVTQTPRYLIKTRGQQVTLSCSPISGHRSVSWYQQTPGQGLQFLFEYFSETQRNKGNFPGRFSGRQFSNSRSEMNVSTLELGDSALYLCASSQGTGPNSPLHFGNGTRLTVT.